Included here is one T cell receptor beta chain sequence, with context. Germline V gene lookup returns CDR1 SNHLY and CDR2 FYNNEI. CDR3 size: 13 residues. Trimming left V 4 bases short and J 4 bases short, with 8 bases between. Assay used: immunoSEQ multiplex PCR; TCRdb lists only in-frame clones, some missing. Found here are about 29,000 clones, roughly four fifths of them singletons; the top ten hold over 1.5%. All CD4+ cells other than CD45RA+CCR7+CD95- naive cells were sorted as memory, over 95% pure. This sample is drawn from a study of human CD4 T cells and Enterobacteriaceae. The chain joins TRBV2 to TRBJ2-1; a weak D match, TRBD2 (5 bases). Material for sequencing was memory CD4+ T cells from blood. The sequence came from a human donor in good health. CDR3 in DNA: TGTGCCAGCAGTGTAGAGGGATACAATGAGCAGTTCTTC. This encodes CASSVEGYNEQFF. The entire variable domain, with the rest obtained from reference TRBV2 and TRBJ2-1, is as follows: EPEVTQTPSHQVTQMGQEVILRCVPISNHLYFYWYRQILGQKVEFLVSFYNNEISEKSEIFDDQFSVERPDGSNFTLKIRSTKLEDSAMYFCASSVEGYNEQFFGPGTRLTVL.